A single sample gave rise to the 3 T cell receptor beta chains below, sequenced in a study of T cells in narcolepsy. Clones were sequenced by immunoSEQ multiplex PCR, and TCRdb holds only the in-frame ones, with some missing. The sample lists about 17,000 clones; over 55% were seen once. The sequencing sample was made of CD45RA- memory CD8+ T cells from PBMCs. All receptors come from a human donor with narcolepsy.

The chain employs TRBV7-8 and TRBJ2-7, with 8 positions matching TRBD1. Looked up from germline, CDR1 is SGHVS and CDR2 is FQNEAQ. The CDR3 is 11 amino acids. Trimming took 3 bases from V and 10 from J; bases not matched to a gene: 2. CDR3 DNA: TGTGCCAGCAGCTTGGGACAGGAACAGTACTTC. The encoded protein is CASSLGQEQYF.

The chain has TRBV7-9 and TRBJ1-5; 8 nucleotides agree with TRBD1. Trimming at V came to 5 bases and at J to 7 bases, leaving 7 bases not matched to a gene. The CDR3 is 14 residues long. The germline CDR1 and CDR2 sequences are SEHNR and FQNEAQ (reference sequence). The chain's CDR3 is CASSPGGFGQPQHF. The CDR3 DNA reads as TGTGCCAGCAGCCCAGGGGGCTTCGGGCAGCCCCAGCATTTT.

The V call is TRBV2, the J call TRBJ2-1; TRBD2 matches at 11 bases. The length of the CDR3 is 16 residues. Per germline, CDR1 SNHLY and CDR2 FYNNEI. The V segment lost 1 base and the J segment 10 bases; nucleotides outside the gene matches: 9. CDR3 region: CASSEEVLAGVDEQFF. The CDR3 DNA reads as TGTGCCAGCAGTGAAGAGGTACTAGCGGGGGTTGACGAGCAGTTCTTC.